The T cell receptor (beta chain) described here comes from a study of Tregs in tolerant kidney transplant recipients. Unstimulated Tregs (CD4+CD25+CD127-) and CD4+CD25- non-Tregs were sorted from PBMCs. V trimming: 4 bases; J trimming: 6 bases; junction bases outside the gene matches: 11. This CDR3 is built from 17 residues. Germline CDR1 reads SGHDT; CDR2 reads YYEEEE. General observations from the study: Findings come from small patient numbers and require larger validation. No direct test of biological reproducibility was done here. The most relevant donor-specific Treg TCRbeta repertoire apparently came from expansion with activated donor B cells.

Clones were sequenced by immunoSEQ multiplex PCR, and TCRdb holds only the in-frame ones, with some missing. This sample carries under 100,000 clones, roughly nine tenths of them seen once, and the ten largest clones take roughly 5%. The table lists this clone with a count of one. Its antigen is not identified. Input material: CD8+ T cells from blood. The chain joins TRBV5-6 to TRBJ1-6, with 9 bases matching TRBD1. This receptor was obtained from a human donor in good health. The CDR3: CASSLLETGGFNSPLHF. The DNA for the CDR3 is TGTGCCAGCAGCCTACTAGAAACAGGGGGCTTTAATTCACCCCTCCACTTT.